This T cell receptor (beta chain) was sequenced during a study of T cells in Graves' hyperthyroidism and ophthalmopathy (dated by TCRdb to about 2019). Turning to the overall study: Peripheral blood was sampled at the time of initial diagnosis, prior to any treatment. Following sampling, methimazole starting at 30 mg daily was given to hyperthyroidism patients, and high-dose intravenous methylprednisolone was given to ophthalmopathy patients. Whether ophthalmopathy could be predicted prospectively was tested in an independent validation cohort made up of under 20 hyperthyroidism patients plus 17 patients who later progressed to ophthalmopathy. The paper reports TCR Vbeta CDR3 sequencing of some 140 peripheral blood samples: some 44 ophthalmopathy, fewer than 80 hyperthyroidism and around 17 progressor patients. To identify distinguishing TCR V-J signatures, a discovery cohort of 90 to 100 patients was used, comprising under 45 with Graves' ophthalmopathy and around 60 with stable Graves' hyperthyroidism. The roughly 100 discovery patients were divided at random into training and test sets in a 7:3 ratio. The study also compared thyroid tissue and blood T-cell repertoires from five or six Graves' hyperthyroidism patients.

Remarks on this clonotype: The specificity of this receptor is unknown. One base away there is no much larger clone; base qualities are not given.

There are 17 amino acids in the CDR3, from cysteine to phenylalanine inclusive. Only CDR3 DNA remains: 51 bases, in frame from the first base. V lost 2 bases and J lost 10 bases; the stretch between them is 23 bases long. The research as a whole found: Most expanded thyroid clonotypes (frequency above 0.001) were also detected in blood, a finding suggesting that blood repertoires may reflect thyroid immune responses. No statistical method was used to fix the sample size in advance, and group allocation was not hidden from the investigators. In cross-validation, a model built on a 13 V-J signature told ophthalmopathy apart from stable hyperthyroidism with just under 90% sensitivity and roughly 83% specificity, and in testing the same model reached 80%/75%. In validation, progression to ophthalmopathy was predicted by the model with nearly 71% sensitivity and roughly 76% specificity, a median of approximately 7.1 months before onset.

A patient counted as having stable Graves' hyperthyroidism if no progression to ophthalmopathy occurred over 18 months of follow-up. Hyperthyroidism patients were aged 18 to 65 years and newly diagnosed, with disease duration of less than 2 months. Patients with uncontrolled infections, other autoimmune diseases, pregnancy or lactation were excluded. Diagnoses relied on clinical symptoms, serum thyroxine and TRAb, thyroid ultrasound and orbital computed tomography. PBMCs were isolated from 10 ml of fresh peripheral blood by Ficoll-Paque density gradient centrifugation. Total RNA was extracted using Trizol reagent, and RNA quality was assessed on an Agilent 2100 Bioanalyzer. The TCR beta CDR3 regions were amplified from RNA transcripts. The TCR CDR3 was subjected to a first round of RT-PCR using the HTBI primer set and the Qiagen OneStep RT-PCR kit. Libraries were constructed in a second round of multiplex PCR, after which size selection and purification were performed. Paired-end sequencing of the libraries was performed with 100 bp reads on an Illumina HiSeq2000. The published analysis was carried out like this. SOAPnuke was used to process the raw data, with reads discarded if the reads contained adapters or uncalled bases, had a mean Phred below 15, or lacked an exact constant-primer or identifier match. High-quality paired reads were merged using COPE v1.2.5, and each unique nucleotide sequence was defined as a clonotype. MiTCR v1.1 was used to align clonotypes to the IMGT TRBV, TRBD and TRBJ reference segments. The analysis included only V-J combinations with a frequency above 0.0001, which together covered around 99% of the repertoires. The TCS score was defined as F50 (clonal expansion) divided by E x V (chaos), with BLOSUM62-based TCRdist calculated between CDR3 peptides within each V-J. Welch's t-statistics and random forest reduced 450 to 600 V-J features to under 15, which were used in a naive Bayes classifier (R e1071). TCRdb applied fastp at Q25 and MiXCR to the public reads, then kept only in-frame beta chains. Rows merge per CDR3 protein into single entries with the most common DNA and genes. It is TCRdb's table, rather than the study itself, that gives the V and J calls and clone size. This sample holds about 340,000 distinct CDR3 sequences; roughly 23% were observed only once. The ten largest clonotypes hold around 50% of the sample.

Material: blood. This TCR was recovered from a woman in her forties or fifties with Graves' hyperthyroidism. The sequence links TRBV12-3 or TRBV12-4 to TRBJ1-4, and perhaps TRBD1 as D gene, on 5 matching bases. The DNA sequence is as follows: TGTGCCAGCAGTTTAAGGGCCTTCGGGGACCTCGTTGGAAAACTGTTTTTT. The translation is CASSLRAFGDLVGKLFF.